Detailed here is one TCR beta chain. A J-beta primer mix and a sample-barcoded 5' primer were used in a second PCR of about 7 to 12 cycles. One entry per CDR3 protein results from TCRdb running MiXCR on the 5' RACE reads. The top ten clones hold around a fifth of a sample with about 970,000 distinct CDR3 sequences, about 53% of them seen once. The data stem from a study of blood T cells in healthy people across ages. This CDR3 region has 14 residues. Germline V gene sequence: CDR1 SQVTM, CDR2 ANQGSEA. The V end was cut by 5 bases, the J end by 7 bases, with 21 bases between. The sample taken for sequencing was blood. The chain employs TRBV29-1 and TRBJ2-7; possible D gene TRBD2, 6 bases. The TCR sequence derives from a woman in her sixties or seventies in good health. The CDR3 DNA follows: TGCAGCGTTTACGCGGGGTCAGGATACAATGAGCAGTACTTC. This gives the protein CSVYAGSGYNEQYF.